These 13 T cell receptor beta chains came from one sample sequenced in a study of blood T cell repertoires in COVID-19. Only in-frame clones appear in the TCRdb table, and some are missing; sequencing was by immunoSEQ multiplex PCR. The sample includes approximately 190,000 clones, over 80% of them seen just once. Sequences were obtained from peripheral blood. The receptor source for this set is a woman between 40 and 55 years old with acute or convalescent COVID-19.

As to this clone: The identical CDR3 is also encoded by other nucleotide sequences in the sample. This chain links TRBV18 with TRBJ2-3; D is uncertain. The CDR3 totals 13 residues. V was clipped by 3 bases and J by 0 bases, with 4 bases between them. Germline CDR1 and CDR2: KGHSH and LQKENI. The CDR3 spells CASSPSSTDTQYF. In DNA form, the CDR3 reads TGTGCCAGCTCACCTTCTAGCACAGATACGCAGTATTTT. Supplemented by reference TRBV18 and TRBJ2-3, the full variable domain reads NAGVMQNPRHLVRRRGQEARLRCSPMKGHSHVYWYRQLPEEGLKFMVYLQKENIIDESGMPKERFSAEFPKEGPSILRIQQVVRGDSAAYFCASSPSSTDTQYFGPGTRLTVL.

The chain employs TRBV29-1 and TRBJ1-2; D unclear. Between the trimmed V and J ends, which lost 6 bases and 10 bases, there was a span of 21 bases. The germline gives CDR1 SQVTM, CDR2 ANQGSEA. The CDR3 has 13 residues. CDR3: CSVPRQLDKDYTF. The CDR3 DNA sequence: TGCAGCGTCCCACGCCAACTTGACAAAGACTACACCTTC.

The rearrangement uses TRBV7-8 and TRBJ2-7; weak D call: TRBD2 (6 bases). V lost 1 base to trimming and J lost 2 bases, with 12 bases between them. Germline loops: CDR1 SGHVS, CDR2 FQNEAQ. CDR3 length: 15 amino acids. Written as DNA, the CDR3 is TGTGCCAGCAGCTTAGTTGGGACTTACGCCTACGAGCAGTACTTC. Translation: CASSLVGTYAYEQYF.

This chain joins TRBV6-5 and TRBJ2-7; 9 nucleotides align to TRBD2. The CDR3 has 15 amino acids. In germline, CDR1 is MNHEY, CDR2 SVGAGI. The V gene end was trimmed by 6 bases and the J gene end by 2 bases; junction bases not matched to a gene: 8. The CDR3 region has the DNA TGTGCCAGCAGGGTAATAGCGGGAGCCACCTACGAGCAGTACTTC. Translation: CASRVIAGATYEQYF.

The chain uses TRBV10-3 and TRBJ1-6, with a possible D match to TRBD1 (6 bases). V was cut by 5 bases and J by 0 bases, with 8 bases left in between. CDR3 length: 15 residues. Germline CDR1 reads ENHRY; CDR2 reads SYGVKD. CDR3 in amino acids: CAISLGGSYNSPLHF. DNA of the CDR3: TGTGCCATCAGTTTAGGGGGCTCCTATAATTCACCCCTCCACTTT.

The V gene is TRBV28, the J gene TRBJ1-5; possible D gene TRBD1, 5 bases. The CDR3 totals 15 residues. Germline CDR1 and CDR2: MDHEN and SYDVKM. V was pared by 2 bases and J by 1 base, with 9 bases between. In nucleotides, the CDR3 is TGTGCCAGCAGTTTACGGCAGGGAAGCAATCAGCCCCAGCATTTT. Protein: CASSLRQGSNQPQHF. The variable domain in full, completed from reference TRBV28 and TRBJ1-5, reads DVKVTQSSRYLVKRTGEKVFLECVQDMDHENMFWYRQDPGLGLRLIYFSYDVKMKEKGDIPEGYSVSREKKERFSLILESASTNQTSMYLCASSLRQGSNQPQHFGDGTRLSIL.

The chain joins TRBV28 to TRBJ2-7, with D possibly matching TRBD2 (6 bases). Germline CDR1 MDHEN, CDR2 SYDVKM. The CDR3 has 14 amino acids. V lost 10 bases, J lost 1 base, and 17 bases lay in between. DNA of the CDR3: TGTGCCACCACTGGGACTCGCATTTCCTACGAGCAGTACTTC. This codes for CATTGTRISYEQYF.

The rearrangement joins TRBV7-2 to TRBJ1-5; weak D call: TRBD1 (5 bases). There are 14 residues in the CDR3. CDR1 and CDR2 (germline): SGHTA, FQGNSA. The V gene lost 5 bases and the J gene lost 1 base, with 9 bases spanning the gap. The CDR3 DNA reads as TGTGCCAGCAGCCAGGGAAGGAGCAATCAGCCCCAGCATTTT. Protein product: CASSQGRSNQPQHF.

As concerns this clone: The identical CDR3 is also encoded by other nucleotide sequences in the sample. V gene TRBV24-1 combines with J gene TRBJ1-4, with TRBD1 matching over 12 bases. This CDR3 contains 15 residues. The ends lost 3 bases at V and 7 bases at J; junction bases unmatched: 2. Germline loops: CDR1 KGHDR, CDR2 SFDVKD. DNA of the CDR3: TGTGCCACCAGTGATGCGGGACAGGGGGCTGAAAAACTGTTTTTT. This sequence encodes CATSDAGQGAEKLFF.

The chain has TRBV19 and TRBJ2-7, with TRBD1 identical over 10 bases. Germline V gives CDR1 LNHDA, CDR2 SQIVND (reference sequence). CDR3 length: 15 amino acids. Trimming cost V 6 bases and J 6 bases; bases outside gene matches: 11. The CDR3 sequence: CASRPEGTGAREQYF. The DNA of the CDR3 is TGTGCCAGTAGGCCGGAGGGGACAGGGGCTCGCGAGCAGTACTTC.

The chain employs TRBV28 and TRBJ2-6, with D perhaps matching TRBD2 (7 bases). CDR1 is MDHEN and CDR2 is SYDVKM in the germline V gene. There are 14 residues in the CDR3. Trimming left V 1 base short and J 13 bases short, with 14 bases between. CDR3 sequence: CASSLYGGPMVLTF. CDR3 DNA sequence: TGTGCCAGCAGTTTATACGGGGGGCCCATGGTCCTGACTTTC.

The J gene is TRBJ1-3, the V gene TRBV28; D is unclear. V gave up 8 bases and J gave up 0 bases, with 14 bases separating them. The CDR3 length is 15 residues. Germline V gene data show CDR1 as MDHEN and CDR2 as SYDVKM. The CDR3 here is CASQSVTLSGNTIYF. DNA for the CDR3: TGTGCCAGCCAATCGGTAACCCTCTCTGGAAACACCATATATTTT.

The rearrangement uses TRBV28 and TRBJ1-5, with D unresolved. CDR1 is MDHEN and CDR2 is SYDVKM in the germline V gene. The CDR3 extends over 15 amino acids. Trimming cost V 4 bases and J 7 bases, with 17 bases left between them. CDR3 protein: CASSSKDGQRQPQHF. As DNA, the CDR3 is TGTGCCAGCAGTTCGAAAGACGGTCAGCGGCAGCCCCAGCATTTT. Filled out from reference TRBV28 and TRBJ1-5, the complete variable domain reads DVKVTQSSRYLVKRTGEKVFLECVQDMDHENMFWYRQDPGLGLRLIYFSYDVKMKEKGDIPEGYSVSREKKERFSLILESASTNQTSMYLCASSSKDGQRQPQHFGDGTRLSIL.